The present T cell receptor beta chain was sequenced within a study of OX40 agonist ivuxolimab in advanced cancers. Turning to the study itself: Age averaged 60 years (range roughly 20 to 90), and roughly 80% were male. Study-level results: Normalized expansion of T-cell clones was also low for some nonresponders. Expanded clones tended on average to be more numerous among CD8+ T cells than CD4+.

Measured with immunoSEQ multiplex PCR; TCRdb has only the in-frame clones, and not every one. Here the sample spans tens of thousands of clones, approximately 84% being singletons. Anyone with autoimmune disease history or systemic immunosuppression was excluded. Trimming shortened V by 4 bases and J by 1 base, and 17 bases separated the two germline ends. The germline gives CDR1 SGHNT, CDR2 YYREEE (reference sequence). The CDR3 extends over 16 amino acids. For this clone: The antigen is undetermined.

The TCR was taken from an adult with an advanced solid tumor such as melanoma, head and neck, liver or kidney cancer. V and J are TRBV5-4 and TRBJ1-1; no firm D call. Sequences were derived from CD4+ or CD8+ T cells sorted from blood, sampled in a trial of the OX40 agonist ivuxolimab. This CDR3 is CASSPQKGRGNTEAFF. Written as DNA, the CDR3 is TGTGCCAGCAGCCCTCAGAAGGGCCGGGGGAACACTGAAGCTTTCTTT.